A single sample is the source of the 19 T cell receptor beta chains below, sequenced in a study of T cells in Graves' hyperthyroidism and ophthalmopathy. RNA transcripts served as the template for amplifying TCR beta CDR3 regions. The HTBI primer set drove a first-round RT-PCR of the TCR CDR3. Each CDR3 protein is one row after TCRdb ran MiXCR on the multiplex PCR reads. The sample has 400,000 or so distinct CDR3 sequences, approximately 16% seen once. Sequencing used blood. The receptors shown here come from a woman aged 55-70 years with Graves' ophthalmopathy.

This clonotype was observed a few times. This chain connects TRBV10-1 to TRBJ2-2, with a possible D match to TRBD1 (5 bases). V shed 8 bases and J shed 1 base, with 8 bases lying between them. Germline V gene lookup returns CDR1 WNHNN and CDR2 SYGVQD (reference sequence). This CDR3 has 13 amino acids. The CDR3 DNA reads TGCGCCAGCGAGGACAAGAACACCGGGGAGCTGTTTTTT. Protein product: CASEDKNTGELFF.

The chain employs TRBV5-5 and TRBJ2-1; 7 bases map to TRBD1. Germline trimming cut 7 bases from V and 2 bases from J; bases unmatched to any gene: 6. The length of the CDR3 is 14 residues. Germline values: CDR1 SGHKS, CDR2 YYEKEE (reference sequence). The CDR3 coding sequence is TGTGCCAGCGCACGGGACAGAACCTACAATGAGCAGTTCTTC. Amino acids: CASARDRTYNEQFF. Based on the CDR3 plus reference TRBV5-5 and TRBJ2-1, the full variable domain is DAGVTQSPTHLIKTRGQQVTLRCSPISGHKSVSWYQQVLGQGPQFIFQYYEKEERGRGNFPDRFSARQFPNYSSELNVNALLLGDSALYLCASARDRTYNEQFFGPGTRLTVL.

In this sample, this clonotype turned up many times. This CDR3 is CASSLAVTSDTQYF. Written as DNA, the CDR3 is TGTGCCAGCAGCTTGGCCGTTACCTCAGATACGCAGTATTTT. The chain links TRBV5-5 to TRBJ2-3; D call uncertain. Germline V CDR1 and CDR2: SGHKS, YYEKEE (reference sequence). The CDR3 length is 14 residues. Deletions cut 0 bases from V and 4 bases from J, with 9 bases between.

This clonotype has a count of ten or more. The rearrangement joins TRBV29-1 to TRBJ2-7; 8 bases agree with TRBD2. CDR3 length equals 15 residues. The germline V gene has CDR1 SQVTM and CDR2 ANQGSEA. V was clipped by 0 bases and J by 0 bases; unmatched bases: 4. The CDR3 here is CSVEDQTSASYEQYF. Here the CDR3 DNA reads TGCAGCGTTGAAGATCAGACTAGCGCCTCCTACGAGCAGTACTTC.

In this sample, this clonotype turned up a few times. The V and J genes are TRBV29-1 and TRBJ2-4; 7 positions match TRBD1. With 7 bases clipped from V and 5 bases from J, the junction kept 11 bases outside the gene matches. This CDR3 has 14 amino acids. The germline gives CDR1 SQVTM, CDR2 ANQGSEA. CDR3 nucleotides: TGCAGCGCGCAGGGGGTCGACGGACAAAACATTCAGTACTTC. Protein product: CSAQGVDGQNIQYF. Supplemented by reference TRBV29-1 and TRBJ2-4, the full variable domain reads SAVISQKPSRDICQRGTSLTIQCQVDSQVTMMFWYRQQPGQSLTLIATANQGSEATYESGFVIDKFPISRPNLTFSTLTVSNMSPEDSSIYLCSAQGVDGQNIQYFGAGTRLSVL.

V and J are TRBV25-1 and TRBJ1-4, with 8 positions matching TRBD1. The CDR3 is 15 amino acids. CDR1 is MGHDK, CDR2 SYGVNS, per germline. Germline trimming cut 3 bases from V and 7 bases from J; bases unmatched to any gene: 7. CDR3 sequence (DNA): TGTGCCAGCAGTGATCCCGGACAGGGAACTGAAAAACTGTTTTTT. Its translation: CASSDPGQGTEKLFF.

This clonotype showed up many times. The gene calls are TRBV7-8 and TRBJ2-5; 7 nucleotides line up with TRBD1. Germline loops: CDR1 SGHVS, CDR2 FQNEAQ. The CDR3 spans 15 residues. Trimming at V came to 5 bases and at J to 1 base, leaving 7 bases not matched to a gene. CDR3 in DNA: TGTGCCAGCAGCCCTGGGACAGTCATCCAAGAGACCCAGTACTTC. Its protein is CASSPGTVIQETQYF.

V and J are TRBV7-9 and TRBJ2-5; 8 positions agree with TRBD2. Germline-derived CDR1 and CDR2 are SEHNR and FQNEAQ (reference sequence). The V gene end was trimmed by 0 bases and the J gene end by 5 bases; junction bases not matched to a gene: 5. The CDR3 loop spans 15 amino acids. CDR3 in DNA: TGTGCCAGCAGCTTAGCCGGGGGGGCGGACGAGACCCAGTACTTC. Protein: CASSLAGGADETQYF.

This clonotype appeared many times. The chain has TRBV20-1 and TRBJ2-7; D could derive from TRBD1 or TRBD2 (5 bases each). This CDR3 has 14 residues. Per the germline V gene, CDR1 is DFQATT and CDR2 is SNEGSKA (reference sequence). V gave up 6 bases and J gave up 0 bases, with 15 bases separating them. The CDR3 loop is CSARGGRSSYEQYF. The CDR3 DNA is TGCAGTGCCCGTGGGGGTAGGAGCTCCTACGAGCAGTACTTC.

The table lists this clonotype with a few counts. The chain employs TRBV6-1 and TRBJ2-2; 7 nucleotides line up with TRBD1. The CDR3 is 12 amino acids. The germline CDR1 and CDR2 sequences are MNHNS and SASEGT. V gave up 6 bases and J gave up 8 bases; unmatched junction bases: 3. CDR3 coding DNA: TGTGCCAGCAGGACAGGGTCAGGGGAGCTGTTTTTT. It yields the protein CASRTGSGELFF.

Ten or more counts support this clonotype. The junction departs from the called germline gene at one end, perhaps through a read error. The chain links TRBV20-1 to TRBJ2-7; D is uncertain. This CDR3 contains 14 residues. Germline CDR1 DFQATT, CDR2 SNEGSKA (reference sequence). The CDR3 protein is CSASDHRAPYKQYF. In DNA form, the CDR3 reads TGCAGTGCTAGTGATCACCGGGCCCCCTACAAGCAGTACTTC.

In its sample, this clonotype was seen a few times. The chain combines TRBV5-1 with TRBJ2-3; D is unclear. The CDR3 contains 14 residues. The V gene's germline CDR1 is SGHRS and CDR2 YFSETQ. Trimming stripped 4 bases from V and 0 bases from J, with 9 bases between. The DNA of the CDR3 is TGCGCCAGCAGCGCTGGCCCTAGCACAGATACGCAGTATTTT. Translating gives CASSAGPSTDTQYF.

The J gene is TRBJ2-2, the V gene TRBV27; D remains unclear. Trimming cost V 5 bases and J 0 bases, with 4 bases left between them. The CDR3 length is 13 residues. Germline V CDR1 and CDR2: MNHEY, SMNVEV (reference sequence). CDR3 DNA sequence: TGTGCCAGCAGTCAAACGAACACCGGGGAGCTGTTTTTT. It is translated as CASSQTNTGELFF.

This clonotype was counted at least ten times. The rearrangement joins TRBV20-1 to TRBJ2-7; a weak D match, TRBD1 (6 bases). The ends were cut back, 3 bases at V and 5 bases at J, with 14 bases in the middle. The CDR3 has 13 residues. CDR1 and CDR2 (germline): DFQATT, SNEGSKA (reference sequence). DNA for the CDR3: TGCAGTGCTAGGGACAGTTGGACGGACGAGCAGTACTTC. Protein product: CSARDSWTDEQYF.

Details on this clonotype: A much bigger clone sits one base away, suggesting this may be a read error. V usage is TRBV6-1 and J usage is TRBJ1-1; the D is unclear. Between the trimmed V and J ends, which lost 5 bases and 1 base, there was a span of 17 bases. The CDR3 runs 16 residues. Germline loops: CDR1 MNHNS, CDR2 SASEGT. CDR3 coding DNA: TGTGCCAGCAGTCGGACCTCGTCGTATACGAACACTGAAGCTTTCTTT. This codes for CASSRTSSYTNTEAFF.

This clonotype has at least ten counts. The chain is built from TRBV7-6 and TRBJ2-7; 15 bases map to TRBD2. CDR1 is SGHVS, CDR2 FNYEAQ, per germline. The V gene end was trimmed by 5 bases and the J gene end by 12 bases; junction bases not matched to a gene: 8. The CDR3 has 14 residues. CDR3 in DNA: TGTGCCAGCAGCGAAAGGGGGACTAGCGGGAGGCTGTACTTC. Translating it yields CASSERGTSGRLYF.

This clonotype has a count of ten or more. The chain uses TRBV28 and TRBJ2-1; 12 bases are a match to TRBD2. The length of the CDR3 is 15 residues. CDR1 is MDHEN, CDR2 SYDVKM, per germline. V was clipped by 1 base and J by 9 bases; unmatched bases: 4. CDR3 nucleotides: TGTGCCAGCAGTTTATCTAGCGGGAGGGGGGTTGAGCAGTTCTTC. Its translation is CASSLSSGRGVEQFF.

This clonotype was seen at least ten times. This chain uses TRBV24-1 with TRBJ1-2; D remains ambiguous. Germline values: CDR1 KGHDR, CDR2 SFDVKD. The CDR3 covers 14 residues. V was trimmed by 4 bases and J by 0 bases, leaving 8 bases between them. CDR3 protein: CATSETTANYGYTF. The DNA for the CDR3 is TGTGCCACCAGTGAGACTACTGCTAACTATGGCTACACCTTC.

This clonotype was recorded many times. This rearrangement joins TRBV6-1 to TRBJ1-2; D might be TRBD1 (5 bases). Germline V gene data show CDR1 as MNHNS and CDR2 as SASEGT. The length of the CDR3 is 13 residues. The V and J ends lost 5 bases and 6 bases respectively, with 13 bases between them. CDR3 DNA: TGTGCCAGCAGTTCGCAGCTCAGGGATGGCTACACCTTC. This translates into CASSSQLRDGYTF.